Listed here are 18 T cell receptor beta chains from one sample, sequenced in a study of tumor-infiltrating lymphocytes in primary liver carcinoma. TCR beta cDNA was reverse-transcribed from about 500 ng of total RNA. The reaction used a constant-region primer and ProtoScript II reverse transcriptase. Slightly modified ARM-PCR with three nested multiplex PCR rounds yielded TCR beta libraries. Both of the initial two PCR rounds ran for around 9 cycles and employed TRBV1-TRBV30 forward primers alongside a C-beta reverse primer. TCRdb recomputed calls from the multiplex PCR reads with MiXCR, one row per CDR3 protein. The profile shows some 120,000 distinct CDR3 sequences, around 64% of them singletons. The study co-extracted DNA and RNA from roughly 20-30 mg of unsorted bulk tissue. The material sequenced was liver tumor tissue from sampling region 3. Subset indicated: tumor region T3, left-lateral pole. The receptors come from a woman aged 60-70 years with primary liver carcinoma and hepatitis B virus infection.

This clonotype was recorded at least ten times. The CDR3 is CASRGGPSSGANVLTF. In DNA, the CDR3 is TGTGCCAGCAGGGGGGGGCCCTCTTCTGGGGCCAACGTCCTGACTTTC. The V gene is TRBV6-2 or TRBV6-3, the J gene TRBJ2-6; D perhaps matches TRBD2 (7 bases). V gave up 6 bases and J gave up 1 base, with 13 bases separating them. Germline V lookup: CDR1 MNHEY, CDR2 SVGEGT. The CDR3 covers 16 residues.

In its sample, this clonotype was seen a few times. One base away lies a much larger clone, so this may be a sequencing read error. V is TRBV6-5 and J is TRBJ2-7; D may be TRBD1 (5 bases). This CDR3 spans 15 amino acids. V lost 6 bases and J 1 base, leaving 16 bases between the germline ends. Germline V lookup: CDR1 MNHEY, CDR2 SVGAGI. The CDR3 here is CASRPTGSRSYEQYF. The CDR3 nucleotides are TGTGCCAGCAGACCTACAGGATCGAGGTCCTACGAGCAGTACTTC.

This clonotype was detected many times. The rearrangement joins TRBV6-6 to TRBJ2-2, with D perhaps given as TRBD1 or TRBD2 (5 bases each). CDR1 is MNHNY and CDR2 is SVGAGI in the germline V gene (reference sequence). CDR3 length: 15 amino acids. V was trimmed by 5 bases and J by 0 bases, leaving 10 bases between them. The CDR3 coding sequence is TGTGCCAGCAGTCCCGGGACGGCGAACACCGGGGAGCTGTTTTTT. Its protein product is CASSPGTANTGELFF.

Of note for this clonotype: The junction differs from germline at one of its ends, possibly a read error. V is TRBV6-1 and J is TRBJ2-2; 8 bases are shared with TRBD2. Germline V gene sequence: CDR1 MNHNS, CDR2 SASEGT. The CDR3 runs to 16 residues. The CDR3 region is CAGSSGTSVNTGELSF. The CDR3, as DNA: TGTGCCGGCAGCTCCGGGACTAGTGTTAACACCGGGGAGCTGTCTTTT.

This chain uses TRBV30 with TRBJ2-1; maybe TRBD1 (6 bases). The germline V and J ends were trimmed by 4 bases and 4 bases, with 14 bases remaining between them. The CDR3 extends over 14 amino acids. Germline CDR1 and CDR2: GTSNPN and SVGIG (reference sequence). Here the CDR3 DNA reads TGTGCCTGGAATCTAACAGGGTTATACAATGAGCAGTTCTTC. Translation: CAWNLTGLYNEQFF.

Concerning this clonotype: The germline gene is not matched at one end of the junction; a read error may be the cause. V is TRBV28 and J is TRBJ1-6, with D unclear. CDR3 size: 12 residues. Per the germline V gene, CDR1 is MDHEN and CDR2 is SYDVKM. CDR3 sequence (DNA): TGTGCCAGCAGCAGACCGAATTCATCCCTCCACTTT. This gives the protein CASSRPNSSLHF. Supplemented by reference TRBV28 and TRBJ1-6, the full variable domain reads DVKVTQSSRYLVKRTGEKVFLECVQDMDHENMFWYRQDPGLGLRLIYFSYDVKMKEKGDIPEGYSVSREKKERFSLILESASTNQTSMYLCASSRPNSSLHFGNGTRLTVT.

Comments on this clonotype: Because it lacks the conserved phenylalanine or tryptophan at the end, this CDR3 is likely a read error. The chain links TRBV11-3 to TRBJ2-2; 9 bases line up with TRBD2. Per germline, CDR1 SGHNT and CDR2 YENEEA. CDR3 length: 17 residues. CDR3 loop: CTSSLGRLAGNTGGLFL. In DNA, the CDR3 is TGTACCAGCAGCTTAGGCAGGCTAGCGGGAAACACCGGGGGGCTGTTTCTT.

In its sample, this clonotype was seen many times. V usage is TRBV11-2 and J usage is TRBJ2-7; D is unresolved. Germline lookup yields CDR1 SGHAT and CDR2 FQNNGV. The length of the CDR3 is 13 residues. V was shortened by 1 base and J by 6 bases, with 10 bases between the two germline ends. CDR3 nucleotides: TGTGCCAGCAGCTTAGGTCATAACAGCGAGCAGTACTTC. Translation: CASSLGHNSEQYF.

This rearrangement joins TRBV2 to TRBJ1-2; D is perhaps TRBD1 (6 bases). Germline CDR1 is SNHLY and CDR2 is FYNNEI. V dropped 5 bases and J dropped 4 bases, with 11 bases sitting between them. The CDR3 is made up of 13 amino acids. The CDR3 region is CASSPQGFYGYTF. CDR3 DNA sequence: TGTGCCAGCAGTCCACAGGGTTTCTATGGCTACACCTTC. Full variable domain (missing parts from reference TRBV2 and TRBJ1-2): EPEVTQTPSHQVTQMGQEVILRCVPISNHLYFYWYRQILGQKVEFLVSFYNNEISEKSEIFDDQFSVERPDGSNFTLKIRSTKLEDSAMYFCASSPQGFYGYTFGSGTRLTVV.

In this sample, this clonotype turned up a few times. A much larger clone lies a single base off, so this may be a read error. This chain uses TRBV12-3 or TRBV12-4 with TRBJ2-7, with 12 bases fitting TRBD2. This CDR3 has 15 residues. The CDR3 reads CASSWTSGESYGQYF. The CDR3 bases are TGTGCCAGCAGTTGGACTAGCGGGGAATCCTACGGGCAGTACTTC.

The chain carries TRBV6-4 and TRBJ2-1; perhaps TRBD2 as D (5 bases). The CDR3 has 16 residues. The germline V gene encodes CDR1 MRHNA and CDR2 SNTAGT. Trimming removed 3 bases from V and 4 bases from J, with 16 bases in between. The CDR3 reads CASSEGEEDIYNEQFF. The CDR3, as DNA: TGTGCCAGCAGTGAGGGCGAGGAGGATATATACAATGAGCAGTTCTTC.

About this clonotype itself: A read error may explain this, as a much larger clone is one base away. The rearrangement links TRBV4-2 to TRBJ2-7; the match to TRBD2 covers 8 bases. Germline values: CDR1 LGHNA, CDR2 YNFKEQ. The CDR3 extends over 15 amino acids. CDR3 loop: CVSSQSGSSSYEQYF. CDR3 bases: TGTGTCAGCAGCCAAAGCGGGAGCTCCTCCTACGAGCAGTACTTC.

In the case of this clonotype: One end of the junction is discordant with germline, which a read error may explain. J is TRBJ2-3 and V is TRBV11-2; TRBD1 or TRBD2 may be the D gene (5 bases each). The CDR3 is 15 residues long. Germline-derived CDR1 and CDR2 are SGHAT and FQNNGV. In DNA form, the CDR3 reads TGTGCGAGCAGCTCAGATCGAGGGGGCACAGATACGCAGTATTTT. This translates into CASSSDRGGTDTQYF.

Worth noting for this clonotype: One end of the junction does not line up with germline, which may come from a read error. The CDR3 bases are TGTGCTAGCAGCTCATTGACAGCGGTCGAGACCCAGTACTTC. Its translation: CASSSLTAVETQYF. The chain combines TRBV11-2 with TRBJ2-5, with D tentatively TRBD1 or TRBD2 (5 bases each). The CDR3 runs to 14 residues. CDR1 is SGHAT, CDR2 FQNNGV, per germline.

The CDR3 loop reads CASSQQGVAGYGYTF. DNA for the CDR3: TGTGCCAGCAGTCAACAGGGGGTGGCGGGCTATGGCTACACCTTC. The chain has TRBV28 and TRBJ1-2, with 8 bases lining up with TRBD1. J was trimmed by 4 bases and V by 5 bases; bases with no gene match: 9. CDR3 length equals 15 residues. CDR1 is MDHEN, CDR2 SYDVKM, per germline.

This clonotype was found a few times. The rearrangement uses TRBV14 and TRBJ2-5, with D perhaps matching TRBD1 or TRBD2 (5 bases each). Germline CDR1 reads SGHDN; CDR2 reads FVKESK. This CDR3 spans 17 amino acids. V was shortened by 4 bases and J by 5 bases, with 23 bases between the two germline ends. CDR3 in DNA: TGTGCCAGCAGCCCTAGCTATCTCGGGACCCCCGGGGAGACCCAGTACTTC. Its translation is CASSPSYLGTPGETQYF.

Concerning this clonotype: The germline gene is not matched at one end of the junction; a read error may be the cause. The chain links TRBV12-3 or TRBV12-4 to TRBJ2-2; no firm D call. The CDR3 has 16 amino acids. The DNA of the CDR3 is TGTACCAGCAGCAAGGGCGGTGTTAGGAACACCGGGGAGCTGTTTTTT. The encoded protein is CTSSKGGVRNTGELFF.

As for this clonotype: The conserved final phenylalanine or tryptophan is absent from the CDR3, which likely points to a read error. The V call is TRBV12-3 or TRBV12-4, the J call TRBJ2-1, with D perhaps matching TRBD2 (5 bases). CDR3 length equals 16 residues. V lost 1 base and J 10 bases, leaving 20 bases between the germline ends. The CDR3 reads CASSLDSLAVVHEQFS. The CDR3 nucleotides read TGTGCCAGCAGTTTAGATAGCCTAGCCGTAGTCCACGAGCAGTTCTCC.